This entry lists 30 T cell receptor beta chains sequenced from one sample in a study of T cell responses to AZD1222 COVID-19 vaccine. Method: immunoSEQ multiplex PCR; TCRdb's copy keeps in-frame clones and lacks some. The table includes around 70,000 clones, 75% to 90% detected once. The sequences come from peripheral blood, collected on day 0 of AZD1222 vaccination. Receptors were obtained from an adult in good health.

The chain is built from TRBV7-8 and TRBJ2-6; no definite D call. V shed 3 bases and J shed 1 base, with 10 bases lying between them. The CDR3 is 16 residues long. From germline, CDR1 is SGHVS and CDR2 FQNEAQ. The CDR3 loop is CASSFVHLSGANVLTF. The CDR3 region has the DNA TGTGCCAGCAGCTTTGTCCATTTGTCTGGGGCCAACGTCCTGACTTTC.

V is TRBV5-8 and J is TRBJ1-5; D not resolved. Germline values: CDR1 SGHTS, CDR2 YDEGEE. The CDR3 is 15 amino acids. Trimming removed 0 bases from V and 4 bases from J, with 11 bases in between. CDR3 residues: CASSLAWTVNQPQHF. CDR3 DNA: TGTGCCAGCAGCTTGGCCTGGACGGTGAATCAGCCCCAGCATTTT.

This rearrangement joins TRBV11-3 to TRBJ2-7; unclear D gene. The CDR3 covers 14 residues. Per the germline V gene, CDR1 is SGHNT and CDR2 is YENEEA. V dropped 5 bases and J dropped 2 bases, with 13 bases sitting between them. CDR3 sequence reads: CASSPGGITYEQYF. CDR3 sequence (DNA): TGTGCCAGCAGCCCGGGTGGGATTACCTACGAGCAGTACTTC.

The V call is TRBV5-5, the J call TRBJ2-5; 10 positions match TRBD2. The junction had 5 bases not matched to a gene; V was cut back by 4 bases and J by 2 bases. CDR3 length: 15 amino acids. CDR1 is SGHKS, CDR2 YYEKEE, per germline (reference sequence). This CDR3 is CASSILAGDQETQYF. The DNA for the CDR3 is TGTGCCAGCAGCATTCTAGCGGGGGATCAAGAGACCCAGTACTTC. Supplemented by reference TRBV5-5 and TRBJ2-5, the full variable domain reads DAGVTQSPTHLIKTRGQQVTLRCSPISGHKSVSWYQQVLGQGPQFIFQYYEKEERGRGNFPDRFSARQFPNYSSELNVNALLLGDSALYLCASSILAGDQETQYFGPGTRLLVL.

J is TRBJ2-7 and V is TRBV19; 12 nucleotides match TRBD1. Germline CDR1 and CDR2: LNHDA and SQIVND (reference sequence). V was pared by 5 bases and J by 5 bases, with 7 bases of the junction left unmatched. The CDR3 length is 15 residues. In nucleotides, the CDR3 is TGTGCCAGTAGTTTTCCGGGACAGGGGGCCGACGAGCAGTACTTC. Encoded protein: CASSFPGQGADEQYF.

V is TRBV15 and J is TRBJ1-2; tentatively, D is TRBD1 (5 bases). Germline values: CDR1 LNHNV, CDR2 YYDKDF (reference sequence). The CDR3 is made up of 16 amino acids. Trimming shortened V by 4 bases and J by 5 bases, and 20 bases separated the two germline ends. As DNA, the CDR3 is TGTGCCACCAGCACAGGGAGGTGGGGTGGGGCTTATGGCTACACCTTC. Its translation: CATSTGRWGGAYGYTF.

This clone was detected once. This chain connects TRBV6-6 to TRBJ2-7; D uncertain. This CDR3 has 16 amino acids. CDR1 is MNHNY and CDR2 is SVGAGI in the germline V gene (reference sequence). V was cut by 0 bases and J by 0 bases, with 12 bases left in between. CDR3 bases: TGTGCCAGCAGTTACTCGATTGCGGCGTCCTCCTACGAGCAGTACTTC. Its protein product is CASSYSIAASSYEQYF.

In its sample, this clone was seen a few times. This sequence joins TRBV5-5 and TRBJ2-7; D may be TRBD1 or TRBD2 (5 bases each). V shed 1 base and J shed 2 bases, with 13 bases lying between them. This CDR3 is built from 15 residues. Germline V gives CDR1 SGHKS, CDR2 YYEKEE (reference sequence). The CDR3 DNA reads as TGTGCCAGCAGCTTGAATGAGGGGATGCCCTACGAGCAGTACTTC. Translating gives CASSLNEGMPYEQYF.

This clone was recorded a few times. The chain recombines TRBV7-6 with TRBJ2-7; no definite D call. Germline-derived CDR1 and CDR2 are SGHVS and FNYEAQ. The CDR3 length is 11 residues. Between the trimmed V and J ends, which lost 5 bases and 3 bases, there was a span of 5 bases. CDR3 in amino acids: CASSQYYEQYF. Here the CDR3 DNA reads TGTGCCAGCAGCCAGTACTACGAGCAGTACTTC.

The rearrangement links TRBV7-2 to TRBJ2-1; D not resolved. This CDR3 spans 11 amino acids. Trimming removed 11 bases at V and 2 bases at J, with 7 bases between. CDR1 and CDR2 (germline): SGHTA, FQGNSA. The CDR3 sequence: CACGTYNEQFF. The CDR3 coding sequence is TGTGCCTGCGGCACCTACAATGAGCAGTTCTTC.

V gene TRBV5-1 combines with J gene TRBJ2-7; the match to TRBD1 covers 9 bases. The CDR3 is 16 amino acids. The V and J ends lost 4 bases and 4 bases, in that order; junction bases with no gene match: 12. From germline, CDR1 is SGHRS and CDR2 YFSETQ. The CDR3 region is CASSLLPGTGIYEQYF. CDR3 in DNA: TGCGCCAGCAGCCTACTCCCCGGGACAGGGATATACGAGCAGTACTTC.

This clone was picked up one time. V and J are TRBV10-2 and TRBJ1-2, with D uncertain. Trimming left V 2 bases short and J 7 bases short, with 11 bases between. The germline V gene has CDR1 WSHSY and CDR2 SAAADI. This CDR3 is 13 amino acids long. The CDR3 region is CASSELRMGGYTF. Here the CDR3 DNA reads TGCGCCAGCAGTGAGCTCAGGATGGGTGGCTACACCTTC.

A note on this clone: At one boundary the junction diverges from the germline segment, which might be a read error. V and J are TRBV6-4 and TRBJ1-5; D is undetermined. The germline V gene encodes CDR1 MRHNA and CDR2 SNTAGT. This CDR3 has 11 amino acids. The CDR3 sequence: CALKPGQPQHF. CDR3 bases: TGCGCTTTAAAGCCGGGTCAGCCCCAGCATTTT.

The rearrangement uses TRBV5-1 and TRBJ2-4; 9 bases are a match to TRBD1. Looked up from germline, CDR1 is SGHRS and CDR2 is YFSETQ. The CDR3 is made up of 20 amino acids. Trimming cost V 4 bases and J 0 bases; bases outside gene matches: 17. The CDR3 region is CASSNIGGDRVASAKNIQYF. The CDR3 DNA is TGCGCCAGCAGCAATATAGGCGGGGACAGGGTCGCCTCAGCCAAAAACATTCAGTACTTC.

The gene calls are TRBV7-9 and TRBJ1-2; possibly TRBD1 for D (5 bases). The V gene's germline CDR1 is SEHNR and CDR2 FQNEAQ (reference sequence). This CDR3 has 16 amino acids. V gave up 1 base and J gave up 3 bases, with 15 bases separating them. The CDR3 region is CASSLGWQGGDYGYTF. The CDR3 DNA follows: TGTGCCAGCAGCTTAGGGTGGCAGGGAGGTGACTATGGCTACACCTTC.

CDR3 nucleotide sequence: TGTGCCAGCAGCCTTCTCCCACTAGCGGGGCCCACAGATACGCAGTATTTT. Amino acids: CASSLLPLAGPTDTQYF. V is TRBV27 and J is TRBJ2-3; 10 bases are shared with TRBD2. From germline, CDR1 is MNHEY and CDR2 SMNVEV (reference sequence). V trimming: 6 bases; J trimming: 2 bases; junction bases outside the gene matches: 11. The CDR3 length is 17 residues.

The genes are TRBV11-2 and TRBJ1-2; D perhaps matches TRBD1 (5 bases). The V gene's germline CDR1 is SGHAT and CDR2 FQNNGV. The germline V and J ends were trimmed by 4 bases and 13 bases, with 10 bases remaining between them. The CDR3 sequence is 10 residues long. The CDR3 nucleotides read TGTGCCAGCAGCTCCGGGACCGCCACCTTC. Protein sequence: CASSSGTATF.

The V call is TRBV19, the J call TRBJ2-2; 7 bases line up with TRBD2. The length of the CDR3 is 15 residues. Looked up from germline, CDR1 is LNHDA and CDR2 is SQIVND (reference sequence). J lost 7 bases, V lost 2 bases, and 7 bases had no gene match. The CDR3 is CASSILRESGGELFF. The CDR3 coding sequence is TGTGCCAGTAGTATACTGCGGGAGAGCGGCGGGGAGCTGTTTTTT.

The chain recombines TRBV4-1 with TRBJ2-2; 10 bases agree with TRBD2. J lost 4 bases, V lost 6 bases, and 2 bases had no gene match. The CDR3 has 14 residues. The germline V gene has CDR1 MGHRA and CDR2 YSYEKL. Here the CDR3 DNA reads TGCGCCAGCAGATGGACTAGCGGCACCGGGGAGCTGTTTTTT. Its translation is CASRWTSGTGELFF.

This clone is a singleton in its sample. This rearrangement joins TRBV6-5 to TRBJ1-3; 9 bases align to TRBD1. V shed 7 bases, J shed 2 bases, and the junction held 6 bases outside the gene matches. The CDR3 runs to 15 residues. Germline CDR1 reads MNHEY; CDR2 reads SVGAGI. The CDR3 protein is CASISGQGPGNTIYF. CDR3 sequence (DNA): TGTGCCAGCATCTCGGGACAGGGCCCTGGAAACACCATATATTTT.

This clone was counted a few times. The genes are TRBV5-1 and TRBJ1-6; D gene uncertain. The CDR3 runs 16 residues. From germline, CDR1 is SGHRS and CDR2 YFSETQ. Trimming removed 0 bases at V and 5 bases at J, with 12 bases between. The CDR3 region is CASSLGFGGNNSPLHF. The CDR3 DNA follows: TGCGCCAGCAGCTTGGGGTTCGGCGGGAATAATTCACCCCTCCACTTT.

The chain combines TRBV6-5 with TRBJ2-7; D call uncertain. CDR3 length equals 11 residues. Germline V lookup: CDR1 MNHEY, CDR2 SVGAGI. V dropped 10 bases and J dropped 3 bases, with 10 bases sitting between them. CDR3 amino acids: CATKDNYEQYF. In DNA form, the CDR3 reads TGTGCCACGAAAGATAACTACGAGCAGTACTTC.

J is TRBJ1-5 and V is TRBV5-4; tentatively, D is TRBD1 (5 bases). The CDR3 runs 15 residues. V was cut by 4 bases and J by 0 bases, with 11 bases left in between. The germline V gene has CDR1 SGHNT and CDR2 YYREEE (reference sequence). CDR3 coding DNA: TGTGCCAGCAGCGTTCAGGGCTATAGCAATCAGCCCCAGCATTTT. Its protein is CASSVQGYSNQPQHF.

The rearrangement links TRBV20-1 to TRBJ2-5; no clear D. V was trimmed by 0 bases and J by 5 bases, leaving 4 bases between them. The CDR3 runs 11 residues. The germline gives CDR1 DFQATT, CDR2 SNEGSKA (reference sequence). The CDR3 spells CSAREWETQYF. Written as DNA, the CDR3 is TGCAGTGCTAGAGAGTGGGAGACCCAGTACTTC.

The chain uses TRBV7-6 and TRBJ2-2; D remains unclear. Looked up from germline, CDR1 is SGHVS and CDR2 is FNYEAQ. The CDR3 consists of 15 residues. Trimming left V 2 bases short and J 6 bases short, with 13 bases between. The CDR3 nucleotides are TGTGCCAGCAGCTTAAACCCGCCGGGTGCCGGGGAGCTGTTTTTT. Residues: CASSLNPPGAGELFF.

The V gene is TRBV6-1, the J gene TRBJ2-1; D not resolved. The CDR3 totals 12 residues. Trimming removed 3 bases from V and 7 bases from J, with 7 bases in between. Germline CDR1 and CDR2: MNHNS and SASEGT. The CDR3 nucleotides read TGTGCCAGCAGTGATATCCTAAATGAGCAGTTCTTC. Protein: CASSDILNEQFF.

This clone has just a few counts. The V gene is TRBV3-1 (or the pseudogene TRBV3-2), the J gene TRBJ2-5; perhaps TRBD2 as D (7 bases). This CDR3 region has 18 residues. Deletions cut 0 bases from V and 7 bases from J, with 24 bases between. The germline CDR1 and CDR2 sequences are LGHDT and YNNKEL (reference sequence). The CDR3: CASSQERGDGGLRRTQYF. The CDR3 DNA reads as TGTGCCAGCAGCCAAGAACGTGGGGACGGGGGGCTCAGGAGGACCCAGTACTTC.

The genes are TRBV7-9 and TRBJ1-1; TRBD1 aligns across 7 bases. V dropped 5 bases and J dropped 4; count of bases not matched to a gene: 10. The CDR3 contains 15 residues. The germline gives CDR1 SEHNR, CDR2 FQNEAQ (reference sequence). CDR3 sequence reads: CASSRGGTVVTEAFF. DNA for the CDR3: TGTGCCAGCAGCCGAGGGGGGACAGTTGTCACTGAAGCTTTCTTT. The full variable domain, completed using reference TRBV7-9 and TRBJ1-1, is DTGVSQNPRHKITKRGQNVTFRCDPISEHNRLYWYRQTLGQGPEFLTYFQNEAQLEKSRLLSDRFSAERPKGSFSTLEIQRTEQGDSAMYLCASSRGGTVVTEAFFGQGTRLTVV.

V and J are TRBV18 and TRBJ1-1; D uncertain. The V end was cut by 5 bases, the J end by 0 bases, with 7 bases between. The CDR3 has 13 residues. Germline V gene data show CDR1 as KGHSH and CDR2 as LQKENI. As DNA, the CDR3 is TGTGCCAGCTCAAGTGACGTGAACACTGAAGCTTTCTTT. It is translated as CASSSDVNTEAFF. Full variable domain (remainder filled in from reference TRBV18 and TRBJ1-1): NAGVMQNPRHLVRRRGQEARLRCSPMKGHSHVYWYRQLPEEGLKFMVYLQKENIIDESGMPKERFSAEFPKEGPSILRIQQVVRGDSAAYFCASSSDVNTEAFFGQGTRLTVV.

This clone appeared once. The rearrangement joins TRBV30 to TRBJ1-1, with D unclear. Trimming cost V 3 bases and J 0 bases, with 8 bases left between them. The CDR3 length is 13 residues. CDR1 and CDR2 (germline): GTSNPN, SVGIG (reference sequence). CDR3 sequence reads: CAWREQMNTEAFF. For the CDR3, the DNA is TGTGCCTGGAGGGAACAAATGAACACTGAAGCTTTCTTT.